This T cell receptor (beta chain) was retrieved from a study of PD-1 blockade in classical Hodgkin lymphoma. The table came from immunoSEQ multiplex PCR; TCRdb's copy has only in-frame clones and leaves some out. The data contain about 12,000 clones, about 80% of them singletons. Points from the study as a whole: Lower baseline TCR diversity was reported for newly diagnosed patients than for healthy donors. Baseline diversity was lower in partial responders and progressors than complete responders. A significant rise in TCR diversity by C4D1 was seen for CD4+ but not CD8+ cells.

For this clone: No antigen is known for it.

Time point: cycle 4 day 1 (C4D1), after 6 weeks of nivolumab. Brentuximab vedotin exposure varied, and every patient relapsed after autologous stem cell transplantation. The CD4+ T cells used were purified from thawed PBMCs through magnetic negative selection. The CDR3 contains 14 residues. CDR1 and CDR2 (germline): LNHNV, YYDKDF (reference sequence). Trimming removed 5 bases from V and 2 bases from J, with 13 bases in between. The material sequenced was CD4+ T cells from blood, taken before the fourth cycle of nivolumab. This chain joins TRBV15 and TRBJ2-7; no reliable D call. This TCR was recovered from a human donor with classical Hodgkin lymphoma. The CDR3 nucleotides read TGTGCCACCAGCTCCCGAGGTACGACCTACGAGCAGTACTTC. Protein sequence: CATSSRGTTYEQYF.